This T cell receptor (beta chain) is drawn from a study of metastatic and nonmetastatic thyroid tumors. Study overall: Patients with malignant and benign thyroid disease provided blood and tumor or nodule tissue, whose repertoires were compared. Study-wide results and limits: According to reports, the diversity of TCR beta was significantly higher in malignant thyroid tumors than in benign nodules, and this held in both blood and tumor samples.

Authors' processing steps: The authors used CDR3 differences across clinicopathological groups to build a distant-metastasis classifier for papillary thyroid cancer. TCRdb re-called the PCR reads via MiXCR. The V and J calls come from TCRdb's annotation, not from the publication. The sample lists some 22,000 clones; approximately 20% were seen once. CDR3 length: 15 amino acids. V shed 4 bases and J 0 bases; nucleotides not matched to a gene: 3. Germline V CDR1 and CDR2: SGHRS, YFSETQ. No treatment had been given to any patient before thyroid surgery. This clone showed up just once. Antigen: not known. Sequencing used blood. The sequence came from a male donor with papillary thyroid cancer or a benign thyroid nodule (not recorded which). Some clones in this sample may be carry-over from other donors' samples. V gene TRBV5-1 combines with J gene TRBJ2-1, with 8 bases lining up with TRBD1. The CDR3 loop is CASSTGTGSYNEQFF. The DNA of the CDR3 is TGCGCCAGCAGCACGGGGACAGGCTCCTACAATGAGCAGTTCTTC. Looking up the rest from reference TRBV5-1 and TRBJ2-1 gives the full variable domain: KAGVTQTPRYLIKTRGQQVTLSCSPISGHRSVSWYQQTPGQGLQFLFEYFSETQRNKGNFPGRFSGRQFSNSRSEMNVSTLELGDSALYLCASSTGTGSYNEQFFGPGTRLTVL.